The clone carrying this T cell receptor (beta chain) was detected only a few times. What it binds is unknown. The data stem from a study of response to subunit inactivated influenza vaccine. Findings of the study overall: Each seasonal flu vaccination may recruit only limited new T cells, authors suggested.

TCRdb ran MiXCR on the RT-PCR reads and lists one entry per CDR3 protein. The sample consists of around 520,000 distinct CDR3 sequences, 10% to 15% of them appearing once. CDR3 size: 16 residues. Germline lookup yields CDR1 KGHSH and CDR2 LQKENI. J gave up 4 bases and V 0 bases, and 5 bases lay outside the gene matches. The chain joins TRBV18 to TRBJ2-1; 8 bases line up with TRBD2. The starting material was PBMCs from blood, obtained on the day of vaccination. The receptor was isolated from a man aged 50-59 years who received an inactivated influenza vaccine. The CDR3 sequence: CASSPPSSGSYNEQFF. In DNA, the CDR3 is TGTGCCAGCTCACCACCCTCGAGCGGGAGTTACAATGAGCAGTTCTTC.